This is a list of T cell receptor beta chains from one sample in a study of blood T cell repertoires in COVID-19. Clones were read by immunoSEQ multiplex PCR, and TCRdb kept only the in-frame ones, dropping some. The sample gives around 300,000 clones, 83% of which show up once; approximately 9% is in the top ten. Material: peripheral blood. The source is a woman in her forties or fifties who had recovered from COVID-19. The CDR3 runs from the conserved cysteine through the conserved F or W. D genes are given only for firm matches. Rows give clone size only sometimes, using once, few, many, or a class for an expanded clone.

J | V | D | size | CDR3
TRBJ2-7 | TRBV28 | TRBD2 | NA | CASSSPVGGHAYEQYF
TRBJ2-1 | TRBV9 | NA | NA | CASSVDASSYNEQFF
TRBJ1-1 | TRBV5-1 | NA | NA | CASTKQTGNTEAFF
TRBJ2-2 | TRBV6-5 | NA | NA | CASSYSSSGELFF
TRBJ1-2 | TRBV28 | NA | few | CASSLPNYGYTF
TRBJ2-7 | TRBV11-2 | TRBD1 | many | CASSLALYGQGAYEQYF
TRBJ2-3 | TRBV5-1 | TRBD2 | NA | CASSLSGVGDTQYF
TRBJ1-2 | TRBV5-1 | NA | NA | CASSLTPDRYYGYTF
TRBJ1-6 | TRBV9 | NA | NA | CASNRGGSYNSPLHF
TRBJ2-2 | TRBV6-2/TRBV6-3 | NA | NA | CASSYSLVTGELFF
TRBJ2-5 | TRBV9 | TRBD2 | NA | CASSASSGRVETQYF
TRBJ2-1 | TRBV5-1 | NA | NA | CASSSTSSHEQFF
TRBJ2-1 | TRBV7-3 | NA | NA | CASSLTRSNEQFF
TRBJ2-1 | TRBV7-9 | TRBD1 | NA | CASSPGQVYEQFF
TRBJ2-3 | TRBV5-1 | NA | NA | CASSLGQDTQYF
TRBJ2-1 | TRBV3-1/TRBV3-2 | NA | NA | CASSQGAYNEQFF
TRBJ1-1 | TRBV6-5 | TRBD1 | NA | CASSRAGGTEAFF
TRBJ1-2 | TRBV2 | TRBD1 | once | CASSGQGMNGYTF
TRBJ2-5 | TRBV5-5 | NA | few | CASSWAGAHQETQYF
TRBJ2-2 | TRBV7-9 | TRBD2 | once | CASSPTSGMGGELFF
TRBJ2-1 | TRBV11-2 | NA | NA | CASSLGLLNEQFF
TRBJ2-7 | TRBV28 | TRBD1 | once | CASAQGNNEQYF
TRBJ2-2 | TRBV6-2/TRBV6-3 | NA | few | CASSPGGYTGELFF
TRBJ1-1 | TRBV18 | NA | NA | CASSPDRQRNTEAFF
TRBJ1-6 | TRBV6-5 | NA | NA | CASTEGLYNSPLHF
TRBJ2-3 | TRBV29-1 | NA | NA | CSVEAGGTDTQYF
TRBJ1-2 | TRBV6-2/TRBV6-3 | TRBD1 | few | CASSKNPGQGSLRGYTF
TRBJ2-2 | TRBV6-4 | TRBD2 | NA | CASSPGTSGSTGELFF
TRBJ2-7 | TRBV7-2 | TRBD2 | NA | CASSSGLSPGLPAYEQYF
TRBJ1-2 | TRBV28 | NA | NA | CASSMAYYGYTF
TRBJ2-6 | TRBV28 | TRBD2 | NA | CASSSFFSFGGRPPLGGANVLTF
TRBJ2-6 | TRBV30 | NA | once | CAWTSGANVLTF
TRBJ1-2 | TRBV27 | TRBD1 | NA | CASLPWGQGHYGYTF
TRBJ2-7 | TRBV19 | TRBD1 | NA | CASNSWAGGDEQYF
TRBJ2-1 | TRBV30 | TRBD2 | NA | CAWSTLAGEVFDEQFF